Shown below are 15 T cell receptor beta chains from a single sample sequenced in a study of beta chain features in type 1 diabetes. Study observations and caveats: Type 1 diabetes patients showed a moderate but significant shortening of TCRB CDR3s in all four CD4+ subsets.

Investigators reverse transcribed all isolated RNA, so they sequenced expressed TCRB transcripts. Sequencing used immunoSEQ multiplex PCR; TCRdb keeps in-frame clones, though not all of them. The data contain 500,000 to 650,000 clones, over 10% of them singletons. No antigen has been identified for these receptors. Material for sequencing was naive CD4+ T cells from blood. The receptors derive from a man aged 25 to 40 with type 1 diabetes.

This clone was seen a few times. This rearrangement joins TRBV2 to TRBJ1-5; possibly TRBD1 for D (5 bases). V gave up 8 bases and J gave up 1 base, with 12 bases separating them. The CDR3 has 14 residues. Germline-derived CDR1 and CDR2 are SNHLY and FYNNEI. DNA of the CDR3: TGTGCCAGCCATAAGGCAGGGAGCAATCAGCCCCAGCATTTT. It specifies CASHKAGSNQPQHF.

In its sample, this clone was seen a few times. This rearrangement joins TRBV7-2 to TRBJ1-2, with no clear D. CDR1 and CDR2 from the germline V gene are SGHTA and FQGNSA. V lost 5 bases and J 7 bases, leaving 20 bases between the germline ends. There are 15 residues in the CDR3. The CDR3 protein is CASSPVGTDQRGYTF. DNA for the CDR3: TGTGCCAGCAGCCCCGTAGGCACCGACCAGCGTGGCTACACCTTC.

The chain is built from TRBV27 and TRBJ2-7; D might be TRBD1 (6 bases). Per germline, CDR1 MNHEY and CDR2 SMNVEV (reference sequence). Trimming stripped 2 bases from V and 9 bases from J, with 14 bases between. This CDR3 region has 13 residues. This chain's CDR3 is CASSLAGAVWQYF. As DNA, the CDR3 is TGTGCCAGCAGTTTAGCAGGGGCGGTATGGCAGTACTTC.

This clone was seen more than once but under ten times. V and J are TRBV7-2 and TRBJ2-7; 9 nucleotides match TRBD1. The CDR3 runs 16 residues. V lost 0 bases, J lost 1 base, and 4 bases stayed unmatched. Germline CDR1 is SGHTA and CDR2 is FQGNSA. The CDR3 loop reads CASSLATGGTSYEQYF. CDR3 sequence (DNA): TGTGCCAGCAGCTTAGCGACAGGGGGAACGTCCTACGAGCAGTACTTC. Supplemented by reference TRBV7-2 and TRBJ2-7, the full variable domain reads GAGVSQSPSNKVTEKGKDVELRCDPISGHTALYWYRQSLGQGLEFLIYFQGNSAPDKSGLPSDRFSAERTGGSVSTLTIQRTQQEDSAVYLCASSLATGGTSYEQYFGPGTRLTVT.

The CDR3 nucleotides are TGTGCCAGCAGCGCCGGGACAGGATTAAACACCATATATTTT. Translating it yields CASSAGTGLNTIYF. This rearrangement joins TRBV9 to TRBJ1-3; TRBD1 agrees at 8 bases. V dropped 3 bases and J dropped 6; count of bases not matched to a gene: 5. Per germline, CDR1 SGDLS and CDR2 YYNGEE. This CDR3 has 14 residues.

This clone appeared a few times. V and J are TRBV30 and TRBJ1-3; 7 bases map to TRBD1. The V and J ends lost 8 bases and 3 bases, in that order; junction bases with no gene match: 7. This CDR3 region has 13 residues. In germline, CDR1 is GTSNPN, CDR2 SVGIG (reference sequence). CDR3 nucleotides: TGTGCCAACACGCGGACAGGTGGAAACACCATATATTTT. It encodes CANTRTGGNTIYF.

The chain employs TRBV7-2 and TRBJ2-1; TRBD1 agrees at 8 bases. The CDR3 consists of 15 residues. Germline V gene data show CDR1 as SGHTA and CDR2 as FQGNSA. V lost 1 base and J lost 5; bases outside the gene matches: 4. The CDR3 spells CASSLDRGVNNEQFF. As DNA, the CDR3 is TGTGCCAGCAGCTTAGACAGGGGGGTTAACAATGAGCAGTTCTTC.

This clone was seen more than once but under ten times. The chain carries TRBV5-1 and TRBJ2-5, with a weak D call TRBD2 (6 bases). The germline gives CDR1 SGHRS, CDR2 YFSETQ. Trimming removed 5 bases from V and 0 bases from J, with 14 bases in between. This CDR3 has 15 amino acids. The CDR3 reads CASSSFTSYQETQYF. DNA of the CDR3: TGCGCCAGCAGTTCTTTTACTAGCTACCAAGAGACCCAGTACTTC.

The chain joins TRBV9 to TRBJ1-3; D is unclear. The germline gives CDR1 SGDLS, CDR2 YYNGEE. The length of the CDR3 is 12 residues. The V gene lost 6 bases and the J gene lost 2 bases, with 6 bases spanning the gap. CDR3 nucleotide sequence: TGTGCCAGCAAGGGAACTGGAAACACCATATATTTT. Its protein is CASKGTGNTIYF.

The chain carries TRBV7-2 and TRBJ2-3; 8 nucleotides agree with TRBD2. The CDR3 has 17 amino acids. Germline V gene lookup returns CDR1 SGHTA and CDR2 FQGNSA. V was pared by 1 base and J by 0 bases, with 6 bases of the junction left unmatched. CDR3 sequence: CASSLVLAGTSTDTQYF. The CDR3 region has the DNA TGTGCCAGCAGCTTAGTCTTAGCGGGAACTAGCACAGATACGCAGTATTTT.

V and J are TRBV27 and TRBJ2-1; 12 bases are a match to TRBD1. V shed 6 bases, J shed 7 bases, and the junction held 4 bases outside the gene matches. The CDR3 is 14 residues long. Per germline, CDR1 MNHEY and CDR2 SMNVEV (reference sequence). The CDR3 sequence: CASSRDRGRNEQFF. As DNA, the CDR3 is TGTGCCAGCAGCCGGGACAGGGGGCGAAATGAGCAGTTCTTC.

The chain combines TRBV5-1 with TRBJ2-5; 7 positions match TRBD2. CDR1 is SGHRS and CDR2 is YFSETQ in the germline V gene. J gave up 7 bases and V 6 bases, and 15 bases lay outside the gene matches. This CDR3 is 15 amino acids long. The CDR3 DNA is TGCGCCAGCACCTCGGGGGGAACGGAGCAGGGGACCCAGTACTTC. This sequence encodes CASTSGGTEQGTQYF.

V usage is TRBV13 and J usage is TRBJ1-2, with 8 bases that match TRBD1. Trimming removed 5 bases from V and 7 bases from J; junction bases left unmatched: 6. The CDR3 covers 13 residues. The germline V gene encodes CDR1 PRHDT and CDR2 FYEKMQ (reference sequence). The CDR3 DNA is TGTGCCAGCAGCCAGGGACAGGTGGGTGGCTACACCTTC. Amino acid sequence: CASSQGQVGGYTF.

The chain employs TRBV27 and TRBJ1-6, with D unclear. V was clipped by 4 bases and J by 3 bases, with 10 bases between them. Germline CDR1 MNHEY, CDR2 SMNVEV (reference sequence). The CDR3 totals 15 residues. The CDR3 spells CASSSFVSYNSPLHF. In nucleotides, the CDR3 is TGTGCCAGCAGTTCGTTCGTTAGCTATAATTCACCCCTCCACTTT.

This clone was detected a few times. This rearrangement joins TRBV30 to TRBJ1-6, with D maybe TRBD1 (6 bases). Trimming shortened V by 4 bases and J by 3 bases, and 10 bases separated the two germline ends. Germline V gene sequence: CDR1 GTSNPN, CDR2 SVGIG (reference sequence). The length of the CDR3 is 14 residues. The CDR3 here is CAWTGGNYNSPLHF. CDR3 nucleotides: TGTGCCTGGACGGGGGGCAACTATAATTCACCCCTCCACTTT.